Following are 24 T cell receptor beta chains from one sample sequenced in a study of blood T cell repertoires in COVID-19 (dated by TCRdb to the early 2020s). Library method: the immunoSEQ multiplex PCR assay. In TCRdb, the immuneACCESS table is reduced to in-frame sequences with V and J assigned. These tables do not hold every clone; where another copy was compared, an unresolved V gene accounts for under half, and the others remain unexplained. A total of a few hundred thousand clones appear in this sample, around nine tenths of them only once. Around 2% of the sample goes to the ten largest clones. Source material: peripheral blood. Every receptor here comes from a man aged 45-65 years with acute or convalescent COVID-19.

The V and J genes are TRBV19 and TRBJ2-7; 10 nucleotides line up with TRBD1. Per germline, CDR1 LNHDA and CDR2 SQIVND (reference sequence). V lost 6 bases and J lost 0; bases outside the gene matches: 20. The CDR3 spans 20 residues. The CDR3 region is CASRHTGQGWMAGSSYEQYF. The DNA for the CDR3 is TGTGCCAGTAGGCATACGGGACAGGGGTGGATGGCTGGGTCCTCCTACGAGCAGTACTTC.

The chain is built from TRBV29-1 and TRBJ1-1, with 9 nucleotides matching TRBD1. This CDR3 contains 14 residues. The trim removed 6 bases at V and 1 base at J, leaving 6 bases unmatched. Per the germline V gene, CDR1 is SQVTM and CDR2 is ANQGSEA. The CDR3 protein is CSVTWTGANTEAFF. CDR3 nucleotide sequence: TGCAGCGTGACCTGGACAGGGGCGAACACTGAAGCTTTCTTT.

The V gene is TRBV30, the J gene TRBJ1-2; D gene ambiguous. Germline CDR1 and CDR2: GTSNPN and SVGIG (reference sequence). V lost 5 bases and J 8 bases, leaving 18 bases between the germline ends. The CDR3 is made up of 13 amino acids. CDR3 protein: CAWSFKGVGGYTF. Here the CDR3 DNA reads TGTGCCTGGTCTTTTAAGGGAGTGGGCGGCTACACCTTC.

The chain links TRBV7-3 to TRBJ2-1; possible D gene TRBD2, 6 bases. The CDR3 length is 14 residues. V was pared by 3 bases and J by 2 bases, with 8 bases between. Per the germline V gene, CDR1 is SGHTA and CDR2 is FQGTGA. The CDR3 is CASSFPGAYNEQFF. CDR3 DNA: TGTGCCAGCAGCTTCCCGGGGGCCTACAATGAGCAGTTCTTC.

CDR3: CASSPGQSNTEAFF. The CDR3, as DNA: TGTGCCAGCAGCCCCGGACAGTCCAACACTGAAGCTTTCTTT. This chain connects TRBV11-2 to TRBJ1-1, with D possibly matching TRBD1 (6 bases). The CDR3 has 14 residues. Germline CDR1 is SGHAT and CDR2 is FQNNGV. V was pared by 5 bases and J by 2 bases, with 12 bases between.

This chain links TRBV11-2 with TRBJ2-5, with a possible D match to TRBD1 (6 bases). Between the trimmed V and J ends, which lost 1 base and 5 bases, there was a span of 8 bases. Germline V lookup: CDR1 SGHAT, CDR2 FQNNGV. CDR3 length: 13 residues. This chain's CDR3 is CASSLADRETQYF. The CDR3 DNA is TGTGCCAGCAGCTTAGCCGACAGGGAGACCCAGTACTTC. Looking up the rest from reference TRBV11-2 and TRBJ2-5 gives the full variable domain: EAGVAQSPRYKIIEKRQSVAFWCNPISGHATLYWYQQILGQGPKLLIQFQNNGVVDDSQLPKDRFSAERLKGVDSTLKIQPAKLEDSAVYLCASSLADRETQYFGPGTRLLVL.

The V call is TRBV7-3, the J call TRBJ2-1; maybe TRBD1 (7 bases). Trimming stripped 1 base from V and 8 bases from J, with 18 bases between. This CDR3 comprises 16 residues. CDR1 SGHTA and CDR2 FQGTGA come from the germline V gene. For the CDR3, the DNA is TGTGCCAGCAGCTTAATAGCTAGCAGGGGGGCCGATGAGCAGTTCTTC. This gives the protein CASSLIASRGADEQFF.

Comments on this clone: The same CDR3 arises from other DNA sequences in this sample as well. This chain joins TRBV5-4 and TRBJ1-2; the match to TRBD1 covers 7 bases. The trim removed 4 bases at V and 2 bases at J, leaving 2 bases unmatched. The CDR3 runs 13 residues. The V gene's germline CDR1 is SGHNT and CDR2 YYREEE (reference sequence). The CDR3, as DNA: TGTGCCAGCAGCATACAGGGGAACTATGGCTACACCTTC. It codes for CASSIQGNYGYTF.

V gene TRBV5-6 combines with J gene TRBJ1-3; D is possibly TRBD1 (6 bases). Germline CDR1 and CDR2: SGHDT and YYEEEE. The CDR3 extends over 14 amino acids. V was shortened by 3 bases and J by 1 base, with 8 bases between the two germline ends. The CDR3 reads CASSSGASGNTIYF. CDR3 nucleotide sequence: TGTGCCAGCAGCTCAGGGGCTTCTGGAAACACCATATATTTT.

This chain joins TRBV6-6 and TRBJ1-2, with 7 nucleotides matching TRBD1. The length of the CDR3 is 13 residues. In germline, CDR1 is MNHNY, CDR2 SVGAGI (reference sequence). V trimming: 2 bases; J trimming: 8 bases; junction bases outside the gene matches: 5. Written as DNA, the CDR3 is TGTGCCAGCAGTTACAAGGGGGCGAACGGCTACACCTTC. Protein product: CASSYKGANGYTF.

This rearrangement joins TRBV18 to TRBJ2-7, with unresolved D. This CDR3 contains 11 residues. Trimming left V 5 bases short and J 3 bases short, with 5 bases between. Looked up from germline, CDR1 is KGHSH and CDR2 is LQKENI. The CDR3 nucleotides read TGTGCCAGCTCATCCAACTACGAGCAGTACTTC. Amino acid sequence: CASSSNYEQYF. Based on the CDR3 plus reference TRBV18 and TRBJ2-7, the full variable domain is NAGVMQNPRHLVRRRGQEARLRCSPMKGHSHVYWYRQLPEEGLKFMVYLQKENIIDESGMPKERFSAEFPKEGPSILRIQQVVRGDSAAYFCASSSNYEQYFGPGTRLTVT.

This sequence joins TRBV5-1 and TRBJ1-1, with 7 bases lining up with TRBD1. Germline V gene lookup returns CDR1 SGHRS and CDR2 YFSETQ. This CDR3 contains 14 residues. The V and J ends lost 4 bases and 5 bases, in that order; junction bases with no gene match: 8. CDR3 nucleotide sequence: TGCGCCAGCAGCCCCAGGGGGGAGACGACTGAAGCTTTCTTT. Translated, it gives CASSPRGETTEAFF.

This chain links TRBV7-9 with TRBJ1-1; D gene unclear. The germline V gene has CDR1 SEHNR and CDR2 FQNEAQ (reference sequence). The CDR3 totals 13 residues. The V end was cut by 5 bases, the J end by 1 base, with 8 bases between. CDR3 loop: CASSLSANTEAFF. The CDR3 region has the DNA TGTGCCAGCAGCCTCAGTGCGAACACTGAAGCTTTCTTT.

The chain carries TRBV30 and TRBJ2-1; 7 positions match TRBD2. CDR1 and CDR2 (germline): GTSNPN, SVGIG (reference sequence). CDR3 length equals 17 residues. Trimming removed 0 bases from V and 0 bases from J; junction bases left unmatched: 8. CDR3 in amino acids: CAWSVFVGGSSYNEQFF. For the CDR3, the DNA is TGTGCCTGGAGTGTATTTGTGGGGGGGAGCTCCTACAATGAGCAGTTCTTC.

This clone appeared a few times. The rearrangement links TRBV19 to TRBJ2-3; TRBD1 matches 11 bases. V gave up 5 bases and J gave up 8 bases; unmatched junction bases: 6. This CDR3 contains 14 residues. Germline CDR1 and CDR2: LNHDA and SQIVND (reference sequence). CDR3 nucleotide sequence: TGTGCCAGTAGTTTACCGGGACAGGGGGGTACGCAGTATTTT. Its protein is CASSLPGQGGTQYF. The whole variable domain, filled in from reference TRBV19 and TRBJ2-3, reads DGGITQSPKYLFRKEGQNVTLSCEQNLNHDAMYWYRQDPGQGLRLIYYSQIVNDFQKGDIAEGYSVSREKKESFPLTVTSAQKNPTAFYLCASSLPGQGGTQYFGPGTRLTVL.

CDR3 sequence: CASSLTSGVTGELFF. DNA for the CDR3: TGTGCCAGCAGCCTCACTAGCGGGGTCACCGGGGAGCTGTTTTTT. J is TRBJ2-2 and V is TRBV11-2; 10 bases fit TRBD2. The CDR3 loop spans 15 amino acids. V was clipped by 5 bases and J by 4 bases; unmatched bases: 4. Per the germline V gene, CDR1 is SGHAT and CDR2 is FQNNGV.

This chain connects TRBV19 to TRBJ1-6, with TRBD1 matching over 7 bases. Germline trimming cut 7 bases from V and 4 bases from J; bases unmatched to any gene: 4. Germline loops: CDR1 LNHDA, CDR2 SQIVND (reference sequence). CDR3 size: 14 residues. The CDR3 reads CASTPGGYNSPLHF. DNA for the CDR3: TGTGCCAGTACCCCAGGGGGTTATAATTCACCCCTCCACTTT.

The rearrangement joins TRBV3-1 (or the pseudogene TRBV3-2) to TRBJ1-4; D possibly corresponds to TRBD1 (5 bases). Deletions cut 5 bases from V and 8 bases from J, with 15 bases between. CDR1 is LGHDT, CDR2 YNNKEL, per germline (reference sequence). The length of the CDR3 is 14 residues. DNA for the CDR3: TGTGCCAGCAGCTCCACAGGTGAATGGGAAAAACTGTTTTTT. It is translated as CASSSTGEWEKLFF.

DNA for the CDR3: TGCGCCAGCAGCCAAGACAGGGGCACAAACCAAGAGACCCAGTACTTC. As protein: CASSQDRGTNQETQYF. The chain joins TRBV4-1 to TRBJ2-5; TRBD1 is a possible D gene (6 bases). V was shortened by 0 bases and J by 0 bases, with 11 bases between the two germline ends. CDR3 length: 16 residues. The germline V gene encodes CDR1 MGHRA and CDR2 YSYEKL.

This clone was counted once. The V call is TRBV5-4, the J call TRBJ2-5, with 7 bases matching TRBD1. The CDR3 covers 14 residues. Germline CDR1 reads SGHNT; CDR2 reads YYREEE (reference sequence). The ends lost 3 bases at V and 5 bases at J; junction bases unmatched: 7. CDR3 loop: CASSSGQAHETQYF. The CDR3 coding sequence is TGTGCCAGCAGCTCCGGACAGGCGCACGAGACCCAGTACTTC.

The gene calls are TRBV7-3 and TRBJ1-1, with 7 bases matching TRBD1. Trimming at V came to 2 bases and at J to 1 base, leaving 1 base not matched to a gene. Looked up from germline, CDR1 is SGHTA and CDR2 is FQGTGA. The CDR3 length is 14 residues. CDR3 residues: CASSLRQGNTEAFF. The CDR3 DNA follows: TGTGCCAGCAGCTTACGACAGGGGAACACTGAAGCTTTCTTT. Filled out from reference TRBV7-3 and TRBJ1-1, the complete variable domain reads GAGVSQTPSNKVTEKGKYVELRCDPISGHTALYWYRQSLGQGPEFLIYFQGTGAADDSGLPNDRFFAVRPEGSVSTLKIQRTERGDSAVYLCASSLRQGNTEAFFGQGTRLTVV.

This clone was counted once. V and J are TRBV5-1 and TRBJ2-5; TRBD1 aligns across 9 bases. V gave up 0 bases and J gave up 5 bases; unmatched junction bases: 5. The CDR3 consists of 15 residues. Germline CDR1 SGHRS, CDR2 YFSETQ. The CDR3 sequence is CASSLEDRGWETQYF. The CDR3 DNA sequence: TGCGCCAGCAGCTTGGAGGACAGGGGTTGGGAGACCCAGTACTTC.

The V gene is TRBV11-2, the J gene TRBJ2-7; 7 bases map to TRBD1. The V and J ends lost 5 bases and 2 bases, in that order; junction bases with no gene match: 6. CDR1 SGHAT and CDR2 FQNNGV come from the germline V gene. CDR3 size: 14 residues. The CDR3 coding sequence is TGTGCCAGCAGCACGACGACAGGGACCTACGAGCAGTACTTC. Its translation is CASSTTTGTYEQYF.

This clone was detected a few times. The chain employs TRBV25-1 and TRBJ2-7, with a weak D call TRBD1 (6 bases). The CDR3 has 13 residues. Germline CDR1 and CDR2: MGHDK and SYGVNS. Trimming cost V 8 bases and J 3 bases, with 14 bases left between them. CDR3 sequence: CASAPLDSYEQYF. CDR3 nucleotides: TGTGCCAGCGCCCCTCTGGACAGCTACGAGCAGTACTTC.